The T cell receptor beta chain under discussion was sequenced for a study of response to subunit inactivated influenza vaccine. As for this clonotype: Its antigen is not identified.

Study results and caveats: Authors suggested each seasonal influenza vaccination recruits few new T cells.

A single record per CDR3 protein comes from TCRdb applying MiXCR to the RT-PCR reads. In the table there are 500,000 to 550,000 distinct CDR3 sequences, more than 7% of which are singletons. This receptor was obtained from a man aged 50-75 years who received an inactivated influenza vaccine. This sample comprised PBMCs from blood, obtained less than 30 months after vaccination.

Written as DNA, the CDR3 is TGTGGGCACCACACTGAAGCTTTCTTT. Translating it yields CGHHTEAFF. The chain carries TRBV8-2 and TRBJ1-1. TRBV8-2 is assigned pseudogene status. This CDR3 contains 9 residues.